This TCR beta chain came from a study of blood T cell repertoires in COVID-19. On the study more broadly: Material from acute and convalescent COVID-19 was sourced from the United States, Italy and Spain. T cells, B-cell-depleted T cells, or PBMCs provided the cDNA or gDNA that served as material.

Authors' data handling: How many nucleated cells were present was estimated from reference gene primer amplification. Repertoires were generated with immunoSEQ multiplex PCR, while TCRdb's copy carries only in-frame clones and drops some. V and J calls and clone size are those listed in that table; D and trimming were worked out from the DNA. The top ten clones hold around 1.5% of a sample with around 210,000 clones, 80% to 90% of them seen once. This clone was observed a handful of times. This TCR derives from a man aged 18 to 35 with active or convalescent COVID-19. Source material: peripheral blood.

The chain's CDR3 is CASSLDRVEKLFF. The DNA for the CDR3 is TGTGCCAGCAGCTTAGACCGAGTAGAAAAACTGTTTTTT. The chain carries TRBV11-2 and TRBJ1-4; D is unclear. The CDR3 spans 13 residues. Trimming cost V 0 bases and J 8 bases, with 7 bases left between them. The germline CDR1 and CDR2 sequences are SGHAT and FQNNGV.